Below are 14 T cell receptor beta chains sequenced from a single sample in a study of cytomegalovirus exposure and HLA in healthy donors. PCR amplification relied on 60 Vbeta primers (plus 13 Jbeta primers). The table came from immunoSEQ multiplex PCR; TCRdb's copy has only in-frame clones and leaves some out. Of around 100,000 clones in the sample, approximately 66% were seen once. Sample: PBMCs. The receptors derive from a man aged 35-49 years in good health and CMV-seropositive.

The chain links TRBV5-4 to TRBJ2-2, with D tentatively TRBD2 (6 bases). V was pared by 6 bases and J by 1 base, with 10 bases between. The CDR3 runs 14 residues. Per germline, CDR1 SGHNT and CDR2 YYREEE (reference sequence). Here the CDR3 reads CASTRGGNTGELFF. CDR3 nucleotides: TGTGCCAGCACTAGGGGAGGGAACACCGGGGAGCTGTTTTTT.

V usage is TRBV6-1 and J usage is TRBJ2-1, with D perhaps matching TRBD1 (5 bases). Germline CDR1 and CDR2: MNHNS and SASEGT. The CDR3 runs 16 residues. The V end was cut by 1 base, the J end by 7 bases, with 17 bases between. CDR3 DNA: TGTGCCAGCAGTGAAGAGTTTCAGGGAACCTTGAATGAGCAGTTCTTC. This codes for CASSEEFQGTLNEQFF.

This clone was seen a handful of times. The J gene is TRBJ1-4, the V gene TRBV18, with 7 bases lining up with TRBD1. Losses at the gene ends were 3 bases for V and 0 bases for J; bases not matched to a gene: 4. The CDR3 has 16 residues. Looked up from germline, CDR1 is KGHSH and CDR2 is LQKENI. CDR3 protein: CASSPGQLATNEKLFF. CDR3 nucleotide sequence: TGTGCCAGCTCACCGGGACAGCTTGCAACTAATGAAAAACTGTTTTTT.

The chain links TRBV23-1 to TRBJ2-7, with D possibly being TRBD1 (6 bases). TRBV23-1 falls under the ORF class, with uncertain function. CDR3 length: 10 amino acids. Trimming removed 8 bases at V and 13 bases at J, with 15 bases between. In DNA, the CDR3 is TGCGCCAGCCCCTCGGCAGGGACATACTTC. As protein: CASPSAGTYF.

This chain connects TRBV19 to TRBJ1-1, with 8 bases lining up with TRBD1. Germline V lookup: CDR1 LNHDA, CDR2 SQIVND (reference sequence). CDR3 length: 13 amino acids. The V segment lost 5 bases and the J segment 4 bases; nucleotides outside the gene matches: 3. CDR3: CASSRTGGTEAFF. The CDR3 nucleotides are TGTGCCAGTAGTCGAACAGGGGGCACTGAAGCTTTCTTT.

The chain carries TRBV27 and TRBJ2-2, with TRBD2 as a possible D gene (5 bases). The V end lost 5 bases, the J end lost 3 bases, and 10 bases lay between the germline ends. This CDR3 contains 14 residues. The germline CDR1 and CDR2 sequences are MNHEY and SMNVEV (reference sequence). CDR3 residues: CASSVTRYTGELFF. As DNA, the CDR3 is TGTGCCAGCAGTGTCACTAGGTACACCGGGGAGCTGTTTTTT.

V and J are TRBV4-3 and TRBJ2-2; no firm D call. The germline gives CDR1 LGHNA, CDR2 YSLEER. V was shortened by 0 bases and J by 4 bases, with 6 bases between the two germline ends. The CDR3 consists of 14 residues. CDR3 amino acids: CASSQDGSTGELFF. The CDR3 DNA reads TGCGCCAGCAGCCAAGATGGCAGCACCGGGGAGCTGTTTTTT.

The rearrangement joins TRBV7-2 to TRBJ1-1, with TRBD1 matching over 7 bases. The J segment lost 4 bases and the V segment lost 6 bases, leaving 8 bases of the junction unmatched. The CDR3 has 14 amino acids. The V gene's germline CDR1 is SGHTA and CDR2 FQGNSA. CDR3 loop: CASRTHQGGTEAFF. CDR3 DNA sequence: TGTGCCAGCAGGACCCACCAGGGGGGCACTGAAGCTTTCTTT.

V and J are TRBV2 and TRBJ1-4; TRBD1 aligns across 9 bases. CDR1 SNHLY and CDR2 FYNNEI come from the germline V gene. The CDR3 runs 14 residues. The V and J ends lost 7 bases and 7 bases, in that order; junction bases with no gene match: 7. The CDR3 sequence: CASNPTGGGEKLFF. The DNA of the CDR3 is TGTGCCAGCAACCCTACAGGGGGCGGTGAAAAACTGTTTTTT.

The chain employs TRBV9 and TRBJ1-5; D is unresolved. CDR1 is SGDLS and CDR2 is YYNGEE in the germline V gene. V was shortened by 5 bases and J by 4 bases, with 13 bases between the two germline ends. The length of the CDR3 is 14 residues. The CDR3 reads CASSRGEGNQPQHF. In DNA, the CDR3 is TGTGCCAGCAGTCGAGGCGAGGGAAATCAGCCCCAGCATTTT.

This clone was detected only a few times. The genes are TRBV21-1 and TRBJ1-2. TRBV21-1 is a documented pseudogene. This CDR3 comprises 16 residues. This CDR3 reads CASTRVRGAGGYGYTF. The CDR3 coding sequence is TGTGCCAGCACTAGGGTCAGGGGAGCGGGAGGCTATGGCTACACCTTC.

The chain uses TRBV7-2 and TRBJ2-1; 8 nucleotides line up with TRBD2. The V gene's germline CDR1 is SGHTA and CDR2 FQGNSA. V lost 4 bases to trimming and J lost 5 bases; unmatched junction nucleotides: 7. This CDR3 is 15 amino acids long. Written as DNA, the CDR3 is TGTGCCAGCAGCTCTCAGGCGGGAGGCAACAATGAGCAGTTCTTC. Its protein is CASSSQAGGNNEQFF.

This chain uses TRBV5-8 with TRBJ2-7, with D possibly TRBD1 on 5 matching bases. CDR1 is SGHTS and CDR2 is YDEGEE in the germline V gene. Trimming cost V 4 bases and J 5 bases, with 13 bases left between them. This CDR3 region has 13 residues. The CDR3 bases are TGTGCCAGCAGCCTACGACCAGGGAACGAGCAGTACTTC. Translating it yields CASSLRPGNEQYF.

J is TRBJ2-3 and V is TRBV10-3; no firm D call. This CDR3 is 11 amino acids long. Between the trimmed V and J ends, which lost 4 bases and 6 bases, there was a span of 5 bases. The V gene's germline CDR1 is ENHRY and CDR2 SYGVKD. The chain's CDR3 is CAISGADTQYF. As DNA, the CDR3 is TGTGCCATCAGTGGAGCCGATACGCAGTATTTT.